This T cell receptor beta chain originates from a study of neurological immune-mediated disorders. 5'RACE generated cDNA with 10-nucleotide random UMIs. In TCRdb, the 5' RACE reads were re-called with MiXCR into one record per CDR3 protein. The sample yields around 41,000 distinct CDR3 sequences, around 15% seen once. The study's findings and limits: None of the CDR3 amino acid sequences of expanded clones recurred across subjects, suggesting private repertoires in all groups. Patients with HTLV-1-associated myelopathy showed the most TCR clonal expansion. Those with multiple sclerosis showed the least, falling below healthy controls.

This clonotype has at least ten counts. The target antigen is unknown. Germline V gene sequence: CDR1 ENHRY, CDR2 SYGVKD. The V segment lost 0 bases and the J segment 2 bases; nucleotides outside the gene matches: 18. This CDR3 comprises 21 residues. This TCR derives from a woman aged 60 to 75 with HTLV-1-associated myelopathy (HAM/TSP). The V and J genes are TRBV10-3 and TRBJ1-4; 7 bases line up with TRBD1. Sequencing input: CD4+ T cells from blood. The CDR3 is CAISESILGQVYGSTNEKLFF. As DNA, the CDR3 is TGTGCCATCAGTGAGTCTATCCTCGGACAGGTATACGGATCGACTAATGAAAAACTGTTTTTT.